These 15 T cell receptor beta chains originate from one sample sequenced in a study of T cell repertoires in ileal Crohn's disease. Generated by immunoSEQ multiplex PCR, the TCRdb table keeps only in-frame clones and is missing some. The sample contains thousands of clones, under 85% of which appear only once. Lamina propria lymphocytes from surgical specimens were isolated on a density gradient before sorting. The specimen sequenced was CD8+ T cells from ileum. The receptors originated from an adult with Crohn's disease. Some clones in this sample may be carry-over from other donors' samples.

The chain combines TRBV7-2 with TRBJ2-3; D possibly corresponds to TRBD2 (5 bases). Germline CDR1 reads SGHTA; CDR2 reads FQGNSA. V was cut by 3 bases and J by 9 bases, with 25 bases left in between. The CDR3 totals 17 residues. The CDR3, as DNA: TGTGCCAGCAGCTTCTTTCTTTCGGGAAATGCACAGTCGACGCAGTATTTT. Its protein is CASSFFLSGNAQSTQYF.

This chain links TRBV5-6 with TRBJ2-1; 7 positions agree with TRBD1. The CDR3 is 14 amino acids. J was trimmed by 6 bases and V by 0 bases; bases with no gene match: 3. Germline V gene lookup returns CDR1 SGHDT and CDR2 YYEEEE. In nucleotides, the CDR3 is TGTGCCAGCAGCTTGGCGTCAGGGGGCAATGAGCAGTTCTTC. Residues: CASSLASGGNEQFF.

The rearrangement uses TRBV29-1 and TRBJ2-2; 11 positions match TRBD1. This CDR3 has 14 residues. J was trimmed by 7 bases and V by 3 bases; bases with no gene match: 4. Looked up from germline, CDR1 is SQVTM and CDR2 is ANQGSEA. In DNA, the CDR3 is TGCAGCGTTGAGGGGGACAGGGGGAACGGGGAGCTGTTTTTT. It translates to CSVEGDRGNGELFF.

This clone is medium-sized (0.01 to 0.1%) by share. V is TRBV7-8 and J is TRBJ1-2; D may be TRBD1 (6 bases). From germline, CDR1 is SGHVS and CDR2 FQNEAQ. V lost 5 bases to trimming and J lost 4 bases, with 23 bases between them. The CDR3 is made up of 17 amino acids. The CDR3, as DNA: TGTGCCAGCAGCCCCCTGTCCCTGCAGGGGTATTCCTATGGCTACACCTTC. Translating it yields CASSPLSLQGYSYGYTF.

V gene TRBV30 combines with J gene TRBJ2-7, with 10 positions matching TRBD2. This CDR3 has 13 amino acids. Germline CDR1 and CDR2: GTSNPN and SVGIG (reference sequence). V lost 4 bases to trimming and J lost 5 bases; unmatched junction nucleotides: 5. CDR3 sequence reads: CAWTSGSFHEQYF. The CDR3 coding sequence is TGTGCCTGGACTAGCGGGAGCTTCCACGAGCAGTACTTC.

This rearrangement joins TRBV6-1 to TRBJ2-3; 8 bases align to TRBD2. This CDR3 comprises 15 residues. Germline-derived CDR1 and CDR2 are MNHNS and SASEGT. With 8 bases clipped from V and 3 bases from J, the junction kept 10 bases outside the gene matches. The CDR3 DNA follows: TGTGCCAGCCCCTCTTTAAGCGGGAGAACAGATACGCAGTATTTT. Protein: CASPSLSGRTDTQYF.

J is TRBJ2-5 and V is TRBV10-1, with 7 bases matching TRBD2. The V segment lost 9 bases and the J segment 1 base; nucleotides outside the gene matches: 11. This CDR3 comprises 15 residues. Germline CDR1 reads WNHNN; CDR2 reads SYGVQD (reference sequence). In DNA, the CDR3 is TGCGCCAGGCCTCCTAGCGGAGGGTTCCAAGAGACCCAGTACTTC. Protein sequence: CARPPSGGFQETQYF.

This clone has only one observation. The rearrangement links TRBV6-5 to TRBJ2-5, with TRBD2 identical over 9 bases. The CDR3 contains 13 residues. With V trimmed by 5 bases and J by 3 bases, 1 base remained unmatched. The germline V gene has CDR1 MNHEY and CDR2 SVGAGI. The CDR3 sequence: CASSRTSEETQYF. The CDR3 region has the DNA TGTGCCAGCAGTCGGACTAGCGAAGAGACCCAGTACTTC.

The chain uses TRBV7-9 and TRBJ2-7; a weak D match, TRBD2 (6 bases). Germline CDR1 and CDR2: SEHNR and FQNEAQ (reference sequence). This CDR3 is built from 17 residues. The V and J ends lost 5 bases and 3 bases respectively, with 23 bases between them. This CDR3 is CASSLEGGLPVNYEQYF. The DNA for the CDR3 is TGTGCCAGCAGCCTCGAGGGTGGACTACCCGTTAACTACGAGCAGTACTTC.

V is TRBV27 and J is TRBJ2-7; possibly TRBD2 for D (5 bases). The V gene's germline CDR1 is MNHEY and CDR2 SMNVEV (reference sequence). V was shortened by 6 bases and J by 2 bases, with 11 bases between the two germline ends. The CDR3 length is 13 residues. CDR3 DNA: TGTGCCAGCAGCGTTGGACTGACCTACGAGCAGTACTTC. As protein: CASSVGLTYEQYF.

This rearrangement joins TRBV19 to TRBJ2-2; 9 positions match TRBD2. CDR1 is LNHDA, CDR2 SQIVND, per germline (reference sequence). CDR3 length: 19 amino acids. V gave up 3 bases and J gave up 4 bases; unmatched junction bases: 15. The CDR3, as DNA: TGTGCCAGTAGTATCCCCCCACCTAGCGGGAAGCGAGGCACCGGGGAGCTGTTTTTT. It yields the protein CASSIPPPSGKRGTGELFF.

V and J are TRBV11-3 and TRBJ2-1; 7 bases map to TRBD1. J gave up 2 bases and V 5 bases, and 9 bases lay outside the gene matches. CDR1 is SGHNT, CDR2 YENEEA, per germline. The CDR3 runs 16 residues. CDR3 amino acids: CASSPGLGGPYNEQFF. The CDR3 DNA reads as TGTGCCAGCAGCCCCGGGTTAGGGGGCCCCTACAATGAGCAGTTCTTC.

This rearrangement joins TRBV4-1 to TRBJ2-7; the match to TRBD1 covers 8 bases. The CDR3 runs to 15 residues. The V and J ends lost 4 bases and 1 base, in that order; junction bases with no gene match: 6. Germline V gene lookup returns CDR1 MGHRA and CDR2 YSYEKL. The CDR3 loop reads CASSLVQGGSYEQYF. The CDR3 region has the DNA TGCGCCAGCAGCCTCGTACAGGGGGGATCCTACGAGCAGTACTTC.

The chain couples TRBV19 to TRBJ2-7; TRBD1 matches 9 bases. The germline V gene has CDR1 LNHDA and CDR2 SQIVND (reference sequence). CDR3 length: 14 amino acids. J gave up 2 bases and V 6 bases, and 5 bases lay outside the gene matches. CDR3 sequence: CASSQTGGAYEQYF. CDR3 coding DNA: TGTGCCAGTAGCCAAACAGGGGGCGCCTACGAGCAGTACTTC.

This clone was observed once. The rearrangement joins TRBV28 to TRBJ1-4; 8 nucleotides line up with TRBD1. This CDR3 comprises 14 residues. Germline CDR1 and CDR2: MDHEN and SYDVKM. V lost 2 bases to trimming and J lost 8 bases; unmatched junction nucleotides: 4. The CDR3 DNA reads TGTGCCAGCAGTTTAGGACAGGGTTACGAAAAACTGTTTTTT. This sequence encodes CASSLGQGYEKLFF.